These 20 T cell receptor beta chains originate from one sample sequenced in a study of T-cell memory formation after mild COVID-19. TCRdb analysed the 5' RACE reads with MiXCR anew, one entry per CDR3 protein. The profile shows 140,000 to 150,000 distinct CDR3 sequences, roughly 6.2% of them singletons. What was sequenced was PBMCs or a T cell subset sorted from them (not recorded which). These receptors all stem from an adult woman who had mild COVID-19 (a few samples of this study predate the infection). Cell type and time point are not known.

The chain couples TRBV7-3 to TRBJ1-1; D might be TRBD1 (5 bases). V was shortened by 4 bases and J by 4 bases, with 13 bases between the two germline ends. This CDR3 contains 14 residues. Germline lookup yields CDR1 SGHTA and CDR2 FQGTGA. CDR3 in DNA: TGTGCCAGCAGCTACCTGGGGCAGGGCACTGAAGCTTTCTTT. Translating gives CASSYLGQGTEAFF.

This clonotype was counted at least ten times. V is TRBV3-2 and J is TRBJ2-1; TRBD2 is taken as the D call from the table, unchecked against the DNA. TRBV3-2 is a recognized pseudogene. This CDR3 region has 22 residues. The CDR3 DNA reads as TGTGCCAGCAGCCAACACTACCTTAAGGAGCGGGAGTTTTGTCCCATCCACAATGAGCAGTTCTTC. It specifies CASSQHYLKEREFCPIHNEQFF.

A few counts support this clonotype. The chain employs TRBV12-3 or TRBV12-4 and TRBJ1-4; D unresolved. Trimming shortened V by 6 bases and J by 5 bases, and 13 bases separated the two germline ends. CDR3 size: 14 residues. The CDR3 protein is CASSPWGTNEKLFF. DNA of the CDR3: TGTGCCAGCAGCCCGTGGGGAACCAATGAAAAACTGTTTTTT.

This clonotype was seen only a few times. An end of the junction differs from the germline gene, which may be a read error. The chain carries TRBV7-3 and TRBJ1-2; maybe TRBD1 (6 bases). Germline CDR1 SGHTA, CDR2 FQGTGA. CDR3 length: 14 residues. The CDR3 DNA follows: TGTGCCAGCAGTCCGGGACAATACTCTGGAGGGGTAGCCTTC. Translation: CASSPGQYSGGVAF.

This clonotype was seen many times. The V and J genes are TRBV4-2 and TRBJ2-2, with D possibly TRBD2 on 6 matching bases. Trimming took 3 bases from V and 1 from J, leaving 15 bases between them. There are 17 residues in the CDR3. Germline assignment: CDR1 LGHNA and CDR2 YNFKEQ. The CDR3 loop reads CASSQGTLARNTGELFF. CDR3 bases: TGTGCCAGCAGCCAGGGAACTCTAGCGCGGAACACCGGGGAGCTGTTTTTT.

This clonotype has more than one count but fewer than ten. This chain joins TRBV3-1 and TRBJ2-1; 7 bases map to TRBD1. V was pared by 3 bases and J by 0 bases, with 2 bases of the junction left unmatched. CDR3 size: 15 residues. Germline values: CDR1 LGHDT, CDR2 YNNKEL (reference sequence). The CDR3 protein is CASSQTGISYNEQFF. The DNA of the CDR3 is TGTGCCAGCAGCCAGACAGGGATCTCCTACAATGAGCAGTTCTTC.

This clonotype was seen at least ten times. The chain couples TRBV28 to TRBJ2-1; no clear D gene. CDR1 MDHEN and CDR2 SYDVKM come from the germline V gene. Trimming pared 3 bases from V and 3 bases from J, leaving 6 bases between. The CDR3 runs to 13 residues. The CDR3 sequence is CASSFFNYNEQFF. The DNA of the CDR3 is TGTGCCAGCAGTTTCTTTAACTACAATGAGCAGTTCTTC.

Worth noting for this clonotype: A read error is possible here, since a much larger clone lies one base away. The rearrangement uses TRBV5-6 and TRBJ1-5; TRBD1 is a possible D gene (5 bases). V lost 4 bases, J lost 6 bases, and 14 bases lay in between. Germline V gene sequence: CDR1 SGHDT, CDR2 YYEEEE. The CDR3 length is 14 residues. The CDR3 DNA reads TGTGCCAGCAGCCCGCAGGGCCCCACTCAGCCCCAGCATTTT. Its translation: CASSPQGPTQPQHF.

This clonotype showed up many times. This rearrangement joins TRBV5-1 to TRBJ2-1, with D perhaps assigned TRBD1 or TRBD2 (5 bases each). The CDR3 is made up of 14 amino acids. Germline V gene data show CDR1 as SGHRS and CDR2 as YFSETQ. V shed 5 bases and J shed 2 bases, with 11 bases lying between them. The CDR3 reads CASSMGETYNEQFF. The CDR3 DNA reads as TGCGCCAGCAGTATGGGGGAGACCTACAATGAGCAGTTCTTC.

This clonotype occurred many times. This chain links TRBV20-1 with TRBJ2-1, with a tentative D call TRBD2 (6 bases). The CDR3 spans 12 residues. The germline V gene encodes CDR1 DFQATT and CDR2 SNEGSKA (reference sequence). Trimming shortened V by 3 bases and J by 6 bases, and 9 bases separated the two germline ends. The chain's CDR3 is CSASGSINEQFF. CDR3 in DNA: TGCAGTGCTAGCGGGAGCATCAATGAGCAGTTCTTC.

This clonotype was counted ten times or more. The rearrangement links TRBV12-3 or TRBV12-4 to TRBJ1-1; 7 bases are shared with TRBD1. CDR3 length equals 13 residues. Trimming took 4 bases from V and 7 from J; bases not matched to a gene: 6. CDR3 in DNA: TGTGCCAGCAGTTGGAAAGACAGGGTTGAAGCTTTCTTT. Its protein is CASSWKDRVEAFF.

This clonotype was recorded at least ten times. V and J are TRBV24-1 and TRBJ2-1, with 8 nucleotides matching TRBD2. Per the germline V gene, CDR1 is KGHDR and CDR2 is SFDVKD. There are 15 residues in the CDR3. The junction had 4 bases not matched to a gene; V was cut back by 5 bases and J by 2 bases. CDR3 region: CATSGGTSPYNEQFF. CDR3 DNA sequence: TGTGCCACCAGTGGTGGGACTAGTCCCTACAATGAGCAGTTCTTC.

This clonotype came up many times. DNA of the CDR3: TGCAGCGTTGTAGCGGCCGCCTACGAGCAGTACTTC. This sequence encodes CSVVAAAYEQYF. The chain combines TRBV29-1 with TRBJ2-7; D is possibly TRBD2 (6 bases). Germline-derived CDR1 and CDR2 are SQVTM and ANQGSEA. V shed 4 bases and J shed 2 bases, with 9 bases lying between them. CDR3 length: 12 amino acids.

This clonotype appeared a few times. The chain couples TRBV12-3 or TRBV12-4 to TRBJ2-2, with D uncertain. The V gene lost 6 bases and the J gene lost 0 bases, with 8 bases spanning the gap. The CDR3 loop spans 14 amino acids. The CDR3 reads CASRIFANTGELFF. The CDR3 DNA reads as TGTGCCAGCAGAATATTCGCGAACACCGGGGAGCTGTTTTTT.

Many counts were recorded for this clonotype. The rearrangement uses TRBV2 and TRBJ2-1; D gene uncertain. V was cut by 0 bases and J by 0 bases, with 15 bases left in between. Per germline, CDR1 SNHLY and CDR2 FYNNEI. CDR3 size: 18 residues. As DNA, the CDR3 is TGTGCCAGCAGTGAAGCGCGGATTGCGGCAGGCTCCTACAATGAGCAGTTCTTC. This sequence encodes CASSEARIAAGSYNEQFF.

This clonotype was seen more than once but under ten times. The rearrangement links TRBV5-4 to TRBJ2-5; D perhaps matches TRBD1 (7 bases). The CDR3 loop spans 14 amino acids. Per germline, CDR1 SGHNT and CDR2 YYREEE (reference sequence). Trimming took 5 bases from V and 3 from J, leaving 14 bases between them. CDR3 nucleotide sequence: TGTGCCAGCAGACGCGGGACAGTTGAAGAGACCCAGTACTTC. Its translation is CASRRGTVEETQYF.

This chain links TRBV12-3 or TRBV12-4 with TRBJ2-5, with D possibly being TRBD2 (6 bases). V was trimmed by 9 bases and J by 5 bases, leaving 22 bases between them. This CDR3 spans 15 amino acids. CDR3 coding DNA: TGTGCCAGTAATAAATGGGGGGTCGACGGCGAGACCCAGTACTTC. This translates into CASNKWGVDGETQYF.

CDR3 in DNA: TGTGCCACCGACAGTCGGAATAGCAATCAGCCCCAGCATTTT. Protein sequence: CATDSRNSNQPQHF. This chain joins TRBV12-3 or TRBV12-4 and TRBJ1-5, with D maybe TRBD1 (5 bases). The CDR3 sequence is 14 residues long. The V and J ends lost 10 bases and 0 bases respectively, with 13 bases between them.

The chain employs TRBV2 and TRBJ1-2; D call uncertain. The V end was cut by 1 base, the J end by 7 bases, with 13 bases between. The CDR3 has 14 amino acids. CDR1 and CDR2 from the germline V gene are SNHLY and FYNNEI. The CDR3 spells CASSEGYPVLGYTF. The CDR3 DNA reads TGTGCCAGCAGTGAAGGTTACCCGGTTCTTGGCTACACCTTC.

The table lists this clonotype with many counts. The rearrangement joins TRBV2 to TRBJ2-7; D call uncertain. The CDR3 extends over 12 amino acids. Trimming cost V 6 bases and J 3 bases, with 9 bases left between them. Germline V gene sequence: CDR1 SNHLY, CDR2 FYNNEI. In DNA form, the CDR3 reads TGTGCCAGCAGCGCCTCTAGCTACGAGCAGTACTTC. It encodes CASSASSYEQYF.